This paragraph reports one T cell receptor beta chain. Its binding antigen is unknown. No base qualities exist here, and no much larger clone lies one base off it. This sample is part of a study of blood T cell repertoires in COVID-19 (dated by TCRdb to 2018 to 2021). For context, the study as a whole: Samples from collaborators originated in the United States, Italy and Spain and spanned both the acute and convalescent phases of COVID-19. The prospective study material was composed of cDNA or gDNA derived from T cells, B-cell-depleted T cells, or PBMCs. The dataset comprised deeply sampled blood TCRbeta repertoires from subjects exposed to, actively infected with, or recovered from COVID-19. The repertoires were released in a freely available public database intended as a resource for research on the immune response to SARS-CoV-2. Samples were obtained from the ongoing ImmuneRACE study (first 160 participants) and from some 1,200 subjects provided by 6 global collaborators. Sample metadata almost always included a de-identified subject ID, COVID-19 status, age in years and sex. Where HLA class I and class II types were available, the types were taken from metadata supplied by the sample provider, not from assay-based typing. Overall study results and their limits: The amount of clinical and demographic metadata varied by source and participant and was provided uncurated.

In Seattle, one collaborating source enrolled patients while the infection was active and tracked those patients longitudinally over the course of disease. Each collaborating institution followed its own protocols to collect whole blood in K2EDTA tubes. For TCRbeta analysis, collaborators shipped samples in one of three forms: frozen whole blood, isolated PBMCs, or DNA extracted from either of those sample types. The immunoSEQ Assay, a bias-controlled multiplex PCR, was used to amplify TCRbeta CDR3 regions from genomic DNA. The study's processing was this. Nucleated cell counts per sample were estimated from amplification of reference gene primers within the assay. To quantify the absolute abundance of each unique TCRbeta CDR3 rearrangement, sequence reads were collapsed and filtered. Productive Simpson clonality was computed per sample as the square root of Simpson's diversity index over productive rearrangements. Entries here come from immuneACCESS through TCRdb and include only in-frame sequences with V and J called. Some clones fail to appear in such tables; in the studies checked, an unresolved V gene covers under half of the shortfall, and the cause of the remainder is unknown. Clonal size and the V and J genes are those of that table, whereas D and trimming came from the DNA. Present in this sample are roughly 160,000 clones, roughly 93% of which were seen just once. Around 4.8% of the sample is held by the ten biggest clonotypes.

The germline V gene (reference sequence) specifies SEHNR as CDR1 and FQNEAQ as CDR2. V was cut back by 6 bases and J by 0 bases, leaving a gap of 15 bases between them. CDR3 length: 15 amino acids, cysteine to phenylalanine. Left in the record is the CDR3 DNA by itself, 45 bases read in frame from the first base. The chain is assembled from TRBV7-9 and TRBJ2-7; a weak D assignment points to TRBD1 (5 bases agree). What was sequenced was peripheral blood. The sequence came from a man aged 18 to 29 with COVID-19, enrolled during active disease. The CDR3 region reads CASSLDTFPSYEQYF. Here is the DNA: TGTGCCAGCAGTCTGGACACCTTCCCCTCCTACGAGCAGTACTTC.